The 28 T cell receptor beta chains reported below all come from one sample, sequenced in a study of PD-1 blockade in classical Hodgkin lymphoma (TCRdb year 2020). Taken with the paper, the label for time point translates to: cycle 1 day 1 (C1D1), immediately before nivolumab initiation. Relapse after autologous stem cell transplantation had occurred in all trial patients, and cohorts A, B and C were distinguished by prior brentuximab vedotin exposure. Library generation was performed with the immunoSEQ multiplex PCR assay. This is the immuneACCESS table as TCRdb keeps it, with only in-frame sequences that have V and J called. A part of the clones is gone; compared with another copy, unresolved V genes explain less than half, and the rest is unexplained. The sample records almost 100,000 clones, roughly 92% of which are singletons. Roughly 3% of the sample belongs to the ten largest clones. The sample consisted of peripheral blood mononuclear cells (PBMCs), taken at baseline. These receptors originate from a human donor with classical Hodgkin lymphoma.

This clone is a singleton in its sample. This chain joins TRBV6-5 and TRBJ2-7; tentatively, D is TRBD2 (5 bases). Trimming removed 7 bases from V and 0 bases from J, with 13 bases in between. From germline, CDR1 is MNHEY and CDR2 SVGAGI. CDR3 length equals 14 residues. The CDR3 is CASKLALDSYEQYF. CDR3 DNA sequence: TGTGCCAGCAAGCTAGCCCTAGACTCCTACGAGCAGTACTTC.

The rearrangement links TRBV28 to TRBJ2-7, with TRBD1 identical over 10 bases. The germline gives CDR1 MDHEN, CDR2 SYDVKM. CDR3 length equals 15 residues. The V and J ends lost 6 bases and 3 bases, in that order; junction bases with no gene match: 8. CDR3 sequence reads: CASSVTGTGDYEQYF. The CDR3 coding sequence is TGTGCCAGCAGCGTTACAGGGACAGGGGACTACGAGCAGTACTTC.

The sample holds one count of this clone. The V gene is TRBV10-2, the J gene TRBJ1-4, with D unclear. The germline V gene encodes CDR1 WSHSY and CDR2 SAAADI. Trimming removed 6 bases from V and 8 bases from J, with 16 bases in between. The CDR3 consists of 14 residues. CDR3 bases: TGCGCCAGCAGATCAGGCGTTCAAGCGGAAAAACTGTTTTTT. This sequence encodes CASRSGVQAEKLFF.

The V and J genes are TRBV28 and TRBJ2-1, with 10 nucleotides matching TRBD1. Looked up from germline, CDR1 is MDHEN and CDR2 is SYDVKM. The CDR3 length is 15 residues. J lost 0 bases, V lost 7 bases, and 3 bases had no gene match. The CDR3 DNA is TGTGCCAGCAAGGGACAGGGGAGCTCCTACAATGAGCAGTTCTTC. Its protein is CASKGQGSSYNEQFF.

The rearrangement joins TRBV13 to TRBJ2-1, with 7 bases aligning to TRBD1. The V and J ends lost 0 bases and 2 bases, in that order; junction bases with no gene match: 1. Germline V CDR1 and CDR2: PRHDT, FYEKMQ (reference sequence). This CDR3 region has 15 residues. CDR3 DNA sequence: TGTGCCAGCAGCTTAGGCAGGGGGACCTACAATGAGCAGTTCTTC. Amino acid sequence: CASSLGRGTYNEQFF.

The chain recombines TRBV7-2 with TRBJ2-1; 10 bases map to TRBD2. Germline V gene data show CDR1 as SGHTA and CDR2 as FQGNSA. Trimming took 5 bases from V and 3 from J; bases not matched to a gene: 10. This CDR3 is 17 amino acids long. As DNA, the CDR3 is TGTGCCAGCAGCCCTTTTCCCAGGACTAGCGGCTACAATGAGCAGTTCTTC. It translates to CASSPFPRTSGYNEQFF.

The V and J genes are TRBV6-5 and TRBJ1-1, with a weak D call TRBD1 (6 bases). From germline, CDR1 is MNHEY and CDR2 SVGAGI. The length of the CDR3 is 15 residues. V lost 7 bases to trimming and J lost 1 base, with 16 bases between them. This CDR3 reads CASNRPQGRNTEAFF. CDR3 nucleotide sequence: TGTGCCAGCAATCGGCCCCAGGGGAGGAACACTGAAGCTTTCTTT.

The chain recombines TRBV5-6 with TRBJ1-4; no clear D gene. The length of the CDR3 is 14 residues. Germline CDR1 is SGHDT and CDR2 is YYEEEE. Trimming stripped 2 bases from V and 5 bases from J, with 10 bases between. The CDR3 region has the DNA TGTGCCAGCAGCTTCACACAGAGGAATGAAAAACTGTTTTTT. This codes for CASSFTQRNEKLFF. The whole variable domain, filled in from reference TRBV5-6 and TRBJ1-4, reads DAGVTQSPTHLIKTRGQQVTLRCSPKSGHDTVSWYQQALGQGPQFIFQYYEEEERQRGNFPDRFSGHQFPNYSSELNVNALLLGDSALYLCASSFTQRNEKLFFGSGTQLSVL.

The chain employs TRBV7-6 and TRBJ2-1, with D possibly TRBD2 on 6 matching bases. The CDR3 is 16 residues long. Between the trimmed V and J ends, which lost 5 bases and 9 bases, there was a span of 23 bases. Per germline, CDR1 SGHVS and CDR2 FNYEAQ. The CDR3 DNA reads as TGTGCCAGCAGCGCCCCAAAGTTACTCGGCGGGACTGAGCAGTTCTTC. It is translated as CASSAPKLLGGTEQFF.

The gene calls are TRBV29-1 and TRBJ2-4, with D perhaps matching TRBD1 or TRBD2 (6 bases each). The germline V gene encodes CDR1 SQVTM and CDR2 ANQGSEA. V was clipped by 0 bases and J by 2 bases, with 17 bases between them. CDR3 size: 17 residues. The CDR3 here is CSVEERAGGLTKNIQYF. The DNA for the CDR3 is TGCAGCGTTGAAGAGAGGGCCGGGGGCCTAACCAAAAACATTCAGTACTTC.

The V and J genes are TRBV5-5 and TRBJ2-7, with a tentative D call TRBD1 (6 bases). The CDR3 consists of 19 residues. Trimming shortened V by 3 bases and J by 2 bases, and 27 bases separated the two germline ends. The V gene's germline CDR1 is SGHKS and CDR2 YYEKEE (reference sequence). The CDR3: CASSSDRWNISNLTYEQYF. CDR3 nucleotides: TGTGCCAGCAGCTCAGACAGGTGGAATATCTCCAATCTAACCTACGAGCAGTACTTC.

The V call is TRBV7-8, the J call TRBJ2-7; D may be TRBD2 (5 bases). V gave up 3 bases and J gave up 6 bases, with 9 bases separating them. The CDR3 sequence is 12 residues long. Germline-derived CDR1 and CDR2 are SGHVS and FQNEAQ. CDR3 region: CASSLLEAEQYF. CDR3 DNA: TGTGCCAGCAGCTTGTTGGAGGCCGAGCAGTACTTC.

The chain is built from TRBV28 and TRBJ1-2, with TRBD1 identical over 8 bases. J was trimmed by 2 bases and V by 6 bases; bases with no gene match: 5. CDR1 and CDR2 (germline): MDHEN, SYDVKM. CDR3 length: 14 residues. CDR3 nucleotides: TGTGCCAGCAGATTAGGACAGGGAAACTATGGCTACACCTTC. Translated, it gives CASRLGQGNYGYTF.

V gene TRBV18 combines with J gene TRBJ1-2; 9 nucleotides agree with TRBD1. Trimming cost V 3 bases and J 8 bases; bases outside gene matches: 10. CDR3 length: 15 residues. Looked up from germline, CDR1 is KGHSH and CDR2 is LQKENI. As DNA, the CDR3 is TGTGCCAGCTCACCCCGAAGGGGACAGGGTGACGGCTACACCTTC. Its protein product is CASSPRRGQGDGYTF.

This clone was picked up one time. The rearrangement uses TRBV7-9 and TRBJ2-5, with 8 bases fitting TRBD1. Germline V gene data show CDR1 as SEHNR and CDR2 as FQNEAQ (reference sequence). The V segment lost 5 bases and the J segment 2 bases; nucleotides outside the gene matches: 13. This CDR3 spans 17 amino acids. CDR3 sequence (DNA): TGTGCCAGCAGCAGCAGGGGGCGCGGTAGGTTTCAAGAGACCCAGTACTTC. Its translation: CASSSRGRGRFQETQYF.

The chain has TRBV9 and TRBJ2-7, with a weak D call TRBD1 (6 bases). Trimming left V 3 bases short and J 6 bases short, with 13 bases between. The length of the CDR3 is 13 residues. Germline CDR1 reads SGDLS; CDR2 reads YYNGEE. The CDR3 DNA is TGTGCCAGCAGCGCCTCCGACAGGTCCGAGCAGTACTTC. This codes for CASSASDRSEQYF.

V and J are TRBV10-3 and TRBJ1-1; 9 nucleotides align to TRBD1. Germline V gene data show CDR1 as ENHRY and CDR2 as SYGVKD. This CDR3 spans 17 amino acids. V lost 5 bases and J lost 0; bases outside the gene matches: 10. CDR3 region: CAISRSEQGAMNTEAFF. The CDR3, as DNA: TGTGCCATCAGTAGATCAGAACAGGGGGCGATGAACACTGAAGCTTTCTTT.

The chain joins TRBV9 to TRBJ2-5; 10 bases fit TRBD1. The CDR3 is 17 amino acids. The V gene's germline CDR1 is SGDLS and CDR2 YYNGEE. Trimming took 3 bases from V and 5 from J; bases not matched to a gene: 13. The CDR3 bases are TGTGCCAGCAGCGCCGGACAGGGGGACCGAGGGTATGAGACCCAGTACTTC. It yields the protein CASSAGQGDRGYETQYF.

This chain joins TRBV10-1 and TRBJ2-7; D is ambiguous. The V and J ends lost 4 bases and 3 bases respectively, with 10 bases between them. CDR1 is WNHNN, CDR2 SYGVQD, per germline (reference sequence). The CDR3 is 13 amino acids. The CDR3 reads CASSGDGFYEQYF. The CDR3, as DNA: TGCGCCAGCAGTGGAGACGGGTTCTACGAGCAGTACTTC.

The table lists this clone with a count of one. V and J are TRBV5-1 and TRBJ2-1; no clear D gene. The CDR3 loop spans 11 amino acids. Looked up from germline, CDR1 is SGHRS and CDR2 is YFSETQ. V was trimmed by 4 bases and J by 3 bases, leaving 2 bases between them. CDR3 region: CASSDYNEQFF. The DNA of the CDR3 is TGCGCCAGCAGCGACTACAATGAGCAGTTCTTC.

This sequence joins TRBV19 and TRBJ2-2; the match to TRBD1 covers 12 bases. Unmatched junction bases numbered 7, after V lost 5 bases and J lost 0 bases. Germline V gives CDR1 LNHDA, CDR2 SQIVND (reference sequence). The CDR3 runs to 18 residues. This CDR3 reads CASSPYGTGGANTGELFF. The CDR3 DNA reads as TGTGCCAGTAGTCCATACGGGACAGGGGGCGCGAACACCGGGGAGCTGTTTTTT.

The CDR3 reads CAWSARTGNYEQYF. CDR3 DNA sequence: TGTGCCTGGAGTGCCCGTACTGGGAACTACGAGCAGTACTTC. The rearrangement uses TRBV30 and TRBJ2-7; no definite D call. Looked up from germline, CDR1 is GTSNPN and CDR2 is SVGIG (reference sequence). V was cut by 1 base and J by 3 bases, with 13 bases left in between. The CDR3 length is 14 residues.

V and J are TRBV10-3 and TRBJ2-7; no definite D call. Between the trimmed V and J ends, which lost 5 bases and 0 bases, there was a span of 11 bases. This CDR3 is 14 amino acids long. Looked up from germline, CDR1 is ENHRY and CDR2 is SYGVKD. In DNA, the CDR3 is TGTGCCATCAGTATCGCCACGAGCTCCTACGAGCAGTACTTC. This codes for CAISIATSSYEQYF.

The chain employs TRBV6-1 and TRBJ1-2; D ambiguous. The germline gives CDR1 MNHNS, CDR2 SASEGT. The CDR3 totals 14 residues. The germline V and J ends were trimmed by 2 bases and 3 bases, with 10 bases remaining between them. The CDR3 nucleotides are TGTGCCAGCAGTGAACTGAGGGCGTACTATGGCTACACCTTC. Protein product: CASSELRAYYGYTF.

This clone was recorded only once. The rearrangement joins TRBV7-9 to TRBJ2-5; D ambiguous. Trimming removed 0 bases from V and 3 bases from J, with 8 bases in between. There are 14 residues in the CDR3. Per germline, CDR1 SEHNR and CDR2 FQNEAQ (reference sequence). CDR3 protein: CASSLAGSEETQYF. CDR3 coding DNA: TGTGCCAGCAGCTTAGCTGGATCCGAAGAGACCCAGTACTTC.

The V call is TRBV10-2, the J call TRBJ2-7; 10 nucleotides align to TRBD2. The CDR3 totals 14 residues. CDR1 is WSHSY and CDR2 is SAAADI in the germline V gene. V trimming: 10 bases; J trimming: 2 bases; junction bases outside the gene matches: 8. The CDR3 DNA sequence: TGCGCCACCCTAGCGGGAGATGCAACCTACGAGCAGTACTTC. Its translation: CATLAGDATYEQYF.

The chain links TRBV2 to TRBJ1-4; perhaps TRBD1 as D (5 bases). V dropped 6 bases and J dropped 8 bases, with 7 bases sitting between them. The germline V gene encodes CDR1 SNHLY and CDR2 FYNNEI. There are 11 residues in the CDR3. CDR3 in amino acids: CASRGREKLFF. The CDR3 coding sequence is TGTGCCAGCAGGGGACGGGAAAAACTGTTTTTT.

The J gene is TRBJ1-1, the V gene TRBV5-1, with 7 bases that match TRBD1. V lost 0 bases and J lost 5; bases outside the gene matches: 16. CDR3 length: 18 amino acids. Germline assignment: CDR1 SGHRS and CDR2 YFSETQ. DNA of the CDR3: TGCGCCAGCAGCTTGGTAAGGGGGCGCGGGCTTGGAGGAACTGAAGCTTTCTTT. This codes for CASSLVRGRGLGGTEAFF.